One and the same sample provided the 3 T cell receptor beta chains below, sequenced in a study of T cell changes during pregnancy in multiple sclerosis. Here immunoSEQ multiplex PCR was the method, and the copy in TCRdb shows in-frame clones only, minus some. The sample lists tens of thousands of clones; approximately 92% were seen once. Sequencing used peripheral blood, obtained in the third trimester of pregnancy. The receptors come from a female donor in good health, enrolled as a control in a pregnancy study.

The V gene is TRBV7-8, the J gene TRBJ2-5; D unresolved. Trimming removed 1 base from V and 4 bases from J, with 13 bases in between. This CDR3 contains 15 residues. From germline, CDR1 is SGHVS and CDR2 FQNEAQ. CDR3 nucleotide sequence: TGTGCCAGCAGCTTAGGTCAGGTTATCGGAGAGACCCAGTACTTC. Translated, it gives CASSLGQVIGETQYF.

CDR3 amino acids: CASGGLTDTQYF. The CDR3 DNA reads TGTGCCAGCGGAGGGCTTACAGATACGCAGTATTTT. The V call is TRBV6-1, the J call TRBJ2-3; D may be TRBD2 (6 bases). Germline lookup yields CDR1 MNHNS and CDR2 SASEGT. This CDR3 is built from 12 residues. Deletions cut 8 bases from V and 3 bases from J, with 9 bases between.

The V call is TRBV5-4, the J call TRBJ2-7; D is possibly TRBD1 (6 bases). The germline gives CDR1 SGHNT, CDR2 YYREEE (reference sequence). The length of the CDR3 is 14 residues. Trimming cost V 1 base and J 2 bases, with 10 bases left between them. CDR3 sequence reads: CASSLYGTPYEQYF. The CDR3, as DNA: TGTGCCAGCAGCTTGTACGGGACACCCTACGAGCAGTACTTC.